This T cell receptor (beta chain) was documented in a study of T cells in Graves' hyperthyroidism and ophthalmopathy. This clonotype was seen more than once but under ten times. What it binds is not known. Notes on the study in general: Peripheral blood also featured most of the thyroid clonotypes expanded above 0.001. Ophthalmopathy was identified by the model a median around 6.3 months ahead of onset.

TCR beta CDR3 sequences were amplified from RNA transcripts. Using the HTBI primer set, a first-round RT-PCR was run on the TCR CDR3. TCRdb reprocessed the multiplex PCR reads with MiXCR, giving one entry per CDR3 protein. The repertoire holds approximately 400,000 distinct CDR3 sequences, with about an eighth as singletons. Lactation, pregnancy, other autoimmune disease or uncontrolled infection excluded patients. The sample consisted of blood. This sequence was found in a man aged 50-59 years with Graves' ophthalmopathy.

The CDR3 sequence is CASSQADRGLTASGNTIYF. CDR3 bases: TGCGCCAGCAGCCAGGCCGACAGGGGCCTCACCGCCTCTGGAAACACCATATATTTT. V gene TRBV4-1 combines with J gene TRBJ1-3; 8 nucleotides agree with TRBD1. Germline V gene data show CDR1 as MGHRA and CDR2 as YSYEKL. The CDR3 is 19 amino acids. V shed 3 bases, J shed 0 bases, and the junction held 13 bases outside the gene matches.